This TCR beta chain was captured by sequencing in a study of blood T cell repertoires in COVID-19. Data came from immunoSEQ multiplex PCR; TCRdb stores just in-frame clones and leaves some out. Counted here are about 250,000 clones, about 87% occurring once; the ten biggest clones make up under 8%. Trimming stripped 2 bases from V and 10 bases from J, with 18 bases between. CDR1 SGDLS and CDR2 YYNGEE come from the germline V gene. The CDR3 has 14 residues. The chain combines TRBV9 with TRBJ1-2; D remains unclear. The sample was peripheral blood. The receptor comes from a woman aged 25 to 45 with COVID-19, enrolled during active disease. The CDR3 sequence is CASSVSGSPPAYTF. CDR3 bases: TGTGCCAGCAGCGTTTCGGGGTCACCCCCAGCCTACACCTTC.